Presented here are 5 T cell receptor beta chains from one specimen sequenced in a study of blood T cell repertoires in COVID-19. Data came from immunoSEQ multiplex PCR; TCRdb stores just in-frame clones and leaves some out. The sample records fewer than 500,000 clones, nearly 90% being singletons. Material for sequencing was PBMCs or T cells enriched from blood (not recorded which). These receptors all stem from a woman in her late teens or twenties with acute COVID-19.

This clone was seen once. The J gene is TRBJ2-2, the V gene TRBV11-2; D is possibly TRBD1 (6 bases). Trimming pared 5 bases from V and 1 base from J, leaving 17 bases between. CDR1 and CDR2 (germline): SGHAT, FQNNGV. The CDR3 loop spans 17 amino acids. The CDR3 nucleotides read TGTGCCAGCAGCCCCGCAGGGGTGCGCAGGAACACCGGGGAGCTGTTTTTT. Amino acids: CASSPAGVRRNTGELFF.

The CDR3 sequence: CAIGGDSLYEQYF. The CDR3 coding sequence is TGTGCCATCGGGGGGGACTCCCTCTACGAGCAGTACTTC. The chain couples TRBV10-3 to TRBJ2-7, with 7 bases matching TRBD2. Germline loops: CDR1 ENHRY, CDR2 SYGVKD. This CDR3 is 13 amino acids long. V lost 8 bases and J lost 3; bases outside the gene matches: 7.

This chain joins TRBV30 and TRBJ1-3; TRBD1 might be the D (5 bases). Trimming left V 2 bases short and J 4 bases short, with 9 bases between. CDR3 length equals 13 residues. Germline V gene data show CDR1 as GTSNPN and CDR2 as SVGIG (reference sequence). This CDR3 reads CAWSLGEGNTIYF. CDR3 DNA: TGTGCCTGGAGTTTAGGGGAAGGAAACACCATATATTTT.

The chain uses TRBV27 and TRBJ1-2; possibly TRBD1 for D (6 bases). Germline V CDR1 and CDR2: MNHEY, SMNVEV (reference sequence). V was pared by 2 bases and J by 9 bases, with 10 bases between. The CDR3 is 12 amino acids. The CDR3 region is CASSLAGTRYTF. CDR3 coding DNA: TGTGCCAGCAGTTTAGCCGGGACACGCTACACCTTC.

The chain recombines TRBV7-2 with TRBJ1-2, with D possibly TRBD1 on 5 matching bases. CDR1 is SGHTA, CDR2 FQGNSA, per germline. V was cut by 1 base and J by 4 bases, with 13 bases left in between. The CDR3 spans 15 residues. The CDR3 nucleotides are TGTGCCAGCAGCTTAGTAACAGGCGATACCTATGGCTACACCTTC. This gives the protein CASSLVTGDTYGYTF.